The rows below give T cell receptor beta chains drawn from one sample of a study of naive and memory T cell subsets. Each CDR3 protein gets one entry after TCRdb re-called the UMI-ligation and nested PCR reads with MiXCR. The table has over 110,000 distinct CDR3 sequences, about 20% seen once. Sequenced material: naive CD8+ T cells from blood. All receptors come from a human donor in good health. Both conserved end residues are part of each CDR3. The order of the fields is clone size, D gene, J gene, V gene, CDR3 DNA, CDR3 protein. D genes are given only for firm matches. Size values are once, few and many counts, or a class for expanded clones, and some rows have none.

NA NA TRBJ2-3 TRBV6-5 TGTGCCAGCAGTTACGTCCTAGACACAGATACGCAGTATTTT CASSYVLDTDTQYF
once NA TRBJ2-1 TRBV20-1 TGCAGTGCTAGGCTAATCGGGGTCCGGAGCTCCTACAATGAGCAGTTCTTC CSARLIGVRSSYNEQFF
NA NA TRBJ2-7 TRBV27 TGTGCCAGTCGAGCGGGTACGACCTACGAGCAGTACTTC CASRAGTTYEQYF
NA TRBD2 TRBJ2-1 TRBV27 TGTGCCAGCAGTCCGATAGCGGGAGGAATCTACAATGAGCAGTTCTTC CASSPIAGGIYNEQFF
NA NA TRBJ1-1 TRBV5-1 TGCGCCAGCAGCTTGGTCTCTATGAACACTGAAGCTTTCTTT CASSLVSMNTEAFF
NA NA TRBJ2-7 TRBV6-5 TGTGCCAGCAGTTACAGCCTAAATTCCTACGAGCAGTACTTC CASSYSLNSYEQYF
NA NA TRBJ1-1 TRBV14 TGTGCCAGCAGCCAAGAAGGAGGGACTAACACTGAAGCTTTCTTT CASSQEGGTNTEAFF
few TRBD2 TRBJ2-1 TRBV27 TGTGCCAGCAGTTTTAGCGGGAGGGCGGGGAATGAGCAGTTCTTC CASSFSGRAGNEQFF
NA NA TRBJ1-1 TRBV13 TGTGCCAGCAGCTCGGCCGACGGCCTGAACACTGAAGCTTTCTTT CASSSADGLNTEAFF
many NA TRBJ2-7 TRBV28 TGTGCCAGCAGTCCTAGGGGAAATGAGCAGTACTTC CASSPRGNEQYF
few NA TRBJ2-2 TRBV28 TGTGCCAGCTACACTAGGGGAGGCAACACCGGGGAGCTGTTTTTT CASYTRGGNTGELFF
few NA TRBJ2-7 TRBV7-8 TGTGCCAGCAGCTTTCTGGGGACTGAAATGAGGGAGCAGTACTTC CASSFLGTEMREQYF
NA NA TRBJ2-1 TRBV10-2 TGCGCCAGCAGTGCAGGGGGGCCAAGCTCCTACAATGAGCAGTTCTTC CASSAGGPSSYNEQFF
NA NA TRBJ1-2 TRBV9 TGTGCCAGCAGCGAGGGCGAGATCGGGGAAGGCGTTGATGGCTACACCTTC CASSEGEIGEGVDGYTF
NA NA TRBJ2-3 TRBV25-1 TGTGCCAGCAGTGAATCTCCCGGGCGAGGGGGGTCATTCGCAGATACGCAGTATTTT CASSESPGRGGSFADTQYF
NA NA TRBJ1-6 TRBV6-2/TRBV6-3 TGTGCCAGCAGCGACTATTCACCCCTCCACTTT CASSDYSPLHF
few NA TRBJ1-5 TRBV6-5 TGTGCCAGCAGCCCGGGGATAAGCAATCAGCCCCAGCATTTT CASSPGISNQPQHF
many TRBD1 TRBJ2-1 TRBV28 TGTGCCACCAACCTCCGACAGGGGCGCAATGAGCAGTTCTTC CATNLRQGRNEQFF
NA NA TRBJ2-1 TRBV15 TGTGCCACCAGCCTCACGAGGGGTGGTGAGCAGTTCTTC CATSLTRGGEQFF
NA TRBD1 TRBJ1-5 TRBV24-1 TGTGCCACCAGTGAAACAGGGGAAGGCAATCAGCCCCAGCATTTT CATSETGEGNQPQHF
few NA TRBJ1-6 TRBV7-3 TGTGCCAGCAGCTTAGGGGGGGACTCACCCCTCCACTTT CASSLGGDSPLHF
few TRBD1 TRBJ2-3 TRBV7-8 TGTGCCAGCAGCTGGGGACAGGGAAGCACAGATACGCAGTATTTT CASSWGQGSTDTQYF
many TRBD1 TRBJ1-1 TRBV5-5 TGTGCCAGCAGCTTGGGACAGGGGGTAACTGAAGCTTTCTTT CASSLGQGVTEAFF
few NA TRBJ1-1 TRBV4-1 TGCGCCAGCAGCCAAGGTATAGTCGACACTGAAGCTTTCTTT CASSQGIVDTEAFF
NA TRBD1 TRBJ2-5 TRBV6-1 TGTGCCAGCAGCCGGAGATTTAGTGGGACAGGGGACGAGACCCAGTACTTC CASSRRFSGTGDETQYF
few TRBD1 TRBJ1-1 TRBV12-3/TRBV12-4 TGTGCCAGCAGCCCCTTAGCCACAGGGGGGACTGAAGCTTTCTTT CASSPLATGGTEAFF
few NA TRBJ1-1 TRBV28 TGTGCCAGCAGCGCCTCGGTTAGGGGAATGAACACTGAAGCTTTCTTT CASSASVRGMNTEAFF
NA NA TRBJ2-1 TRBV4-1 TGCGCCAGCAGCCATGCCCTGTTGGATGAGCAGTTCTTC CASSHALLDEQFF
few NA TRBJ2-1 TRBV24-1 TGTGCCACCAGTGATTTCTCCCGTAGCGTGGGCGATGAGCAGTTCTTC CATSDFSRSVGDEQFF
few NA TRBJ1-5 TRBV6-5 TGTGCCAGCAGTAACGGTGACACTCAGCCCCAGCATTTT CASSNGDTQPQHF
NA NA TRBJ2-5 TRBV6-1 TGTGCCAGCAGTGAAGGACCCCTTCCGGCCCCGCAAGAGACCCAGTACTTC CASSEGPLPAPQETQYF